This T cell receptor (beta chain) was sequenced in a study of T-cell reconstitution after alpha-beta-depleted transplantation in children. This clonotype was seen ten or more times. Unique molecular identifiers tagged the TCRbeta library. TCRdb re-called the PCR reads through MiXCR, storing one row per CDR3 protein. This sample has 550,000 to 600,000 distinct CDR3 sequences, with 23% found just once. CDR1 is MDHEN, CDR2 SYDVKM, per germline. The CDR3 is 12 amino acids. The V end was cut by 7 bases, the J end by 7 bases, with 14 bases between. The receptor's source is a boy in the first two years of life who had a stem cell transplant for acute myeloid leukemia, so the T cells may come from the graft donor. Sequencing was performed on PBMCs, mostly from graft donor cells, taken 360 days after TCRalphabeta/CD19-depleted stem cell transplant. The rearrangement uses TRBV28 and TRBJ2-7; D perhaps matches TRBD1 (6 bases). The CDR3 region has the DNA TGTGCCAGCACTACAGGGCTCGGAGAGCAGTACTTC. It yields the protein CASTTGLGEQYF. Drawing the rest from reference TRBV28 and TRBJ2-7, the complete variable domain is DVKVTQSSRYLVKRTGEKVFLECVQDMDHENMFWYRQDPGLGLRLIYFSYDVKMKEKGDIPEGYSVSREKKERFSLILESASTNQTSMYLCASTTGLGEQYFGPGTRLTVT.